A selection of T cell receptor beta chains follows, all from one sample in a study of cytomegalovirus exposure and HLA in healthy donors. Only in-frame clones appear in the TCRdb table, and some are missing; sequencing was by immunoSEQ multiplex PCR. The table includes roughly 290,000 clones, roughly 90% detected once. Sequencing was performed on PBMCs. These receptor sequences come from a woman in her late teens or twenties in good health and CMV-seronegative. Each CDR3 is given with its conserved first and last residue. A D gene is named only where the DNA matches it firmly. Some rows have no size entry. The others give once, few or many, or a class for an expanded clone.

>TRBD2|TRBV11-3|TRBJ2-7|-
CASSGGGSEQYF
TGTGCCAGCAGCGGGGGGGGGAGCGAGCAGTACTTC
>TRBD1|TRBV18|TRBJ2-7|-
CASSPPGGQGYEQYF
TGTGCCAGCTCTCCCCCCGGGGGACAGGGTTACGAGCAGTACTTC
>-|TRBV6-1|TRBJ1-5|-
CASSYTPGVGPQHF
TGTGCCAGCAGTTATACCCCCGGGGTGGGGCCCCAGCATTTT
>-|TRBV5-1|TRBJ1-2|-
CASSSRPSQGPLEFNYGYTF
TGCGCCAGCAGCTCGAGGCCTTCTCAGGGGCCGCTCGAGTTTAACTATGGCTACACCTTC
>TRBD1|TRBV6-1|TRBJ1-2|-
CATPHGQVGGYTF
TGTGCCACCCCGCACGGACAGGTGGGCGGCTACACCTTC
>TRBD1|TRBV30|TRBJ1-5|-
CAWTPGQGGQPQHF
TGTGCCTGGACCCCGGGACAGGGGGGTCAGCCCCAGCATTTT
>-|TRBV9|TRBJ1-1|-
CASSVEGGMNTEAFF
TGTGCCAGCAGCGTGGAGGGGGGGATGAACACTGAAGCTTTCTTT
>-|TRBV21-1|TRBJ2-4|-
CASSVTDREGLLAKNIQYF
TGTGCCAGCAGCGTCACGGACAGGGAGGGACTGTTAGCCAAAAACATTCAGTACTTC
>-|TRBV7-9|TRBJ2-1|-
CASTADLLSYNEQFF
TGTGCCAGCACTGCCGACTTACTCTCCTACAATGAGCAGTTCTTC
>-|TRBV6-5|TRBJ2-7|-
CASSTGTHFSYEQYF
TGTGCCAGCAGTACCGGGACACACTTCTCCTACGAGCAGTACTTC
>TRBD1|TRBV5-1|TRBJ2-5|-
CASSGRQGNNIQETQYF
TGCGCCAGCAGCGGAAGACAGGGTAACAATATCCAAGAGACCCAGTACTTC
>-|TRBV7-9|TRBJ1-2|-
CASSLAVRQESYGYTF
TGTGCCAGCAGCTTAGCTGTTCGACAGGAGAGCTATGGCTACACCTTC
>TRBD1|TRBV5-1|TRBJ1-1|once
CASSPSQGVRTEAFF
TGCGCCAGCAGCCCGTCGCAGGGGGTAAGAACTGAAGCTTTCTTT
>-|TRBV2|TRBJ2-7|-
CASGREGALEQYF
TGTGCCAGCGGACGGGAGGGGGCGCTTGAGCAGTACTTC
>-|TRBV11-2|TRBJ1-1|-
CASSLGTNTEAFF
TGTGCCAGCAGCTTGGGCACAAACACTGAAGCTTTCTTT
>-|TRBV6-5|TRBJ1-2|-
CASSYKTGGAHRGYTF
TGTGCCAGCAGTTATAAAACTGGCGGGGCCCATCGGGGCTACACCTTC
>TRBD2|TRBV13|TRBJ2-2|-
CASSGTKTGELFF
TGTGCCAGCAGCGGGACTAAGACCGGGGAGCTGTTTTTT
>TRBD1|TRBV27|TRBJ1-2|-
CASSRQGAESHGYTF
TGTGCCAGCAGTCGACAGGGGGCCGAGTCCCATGGCTACACCTTC
>-|TRBV13|TRBJ2-5|-
CASSRGDWQETQYF
TGTGCCAGCAGCCGTGGGGACTGGCAAGAGACCCAGTACTTC
>-|TRBV9|TRBJ1-2|-
CASRPGDNYGYTF
TGTGCCAGCAGGCCAGGGGACAACTATGGCTACACCTTC
>-|TRBV7-9|TRBJ2-1|-
CASSRLESSYNEQFF
TGTGCCAGCAGCCGACTCGAGAGCTCCTACAATGAGCAGTTCTTC
>-|TRBV18|TRBJ2-5|-
CASSPGVGVAQYF
TGTGCCAGCTCACCAGGGGTAGGGGTGGCCCAGTACTTC
>-|TRBV5-5|TRBJ1-1|-
CASSPRQLSNTEAFF
TGTGCCAGCAGCCCTAGACAGCTTTCGAACACTGAAGCTTTCTTT
>-|TRBV6-1|TRBJ2-7|few
CASSERQGSSYEQYF
TGTGCCAGCAGTGAACGGCAGGGCTCCTCCTACGAGCAGTACTTC
>-|TRBV1|TRBJ2-3|-
CTSSPPTQTSGGTDTQYF
TGCACCAGCAGCCCCCCGACACAGACTAGCGGGGGCACAGATACGCAGTATTTT
>TRBD1|TRBV10-3|TRBJ1-2|-
CAISEKGADYGYTF
TGTGCCATCAGTGAAAAGGGGGCCGACTATGGCTACACCTTC
>TRBD2|TRBV5-6|TRBJ2-1|-
CASSWGLAGGYNEQFF
TGTGCCAGCAGCTGGGGACTAGCGGGGGGATACAATGAGCAGTTCTTC
>-|TRBV6-6|TRBJ1-4|-
CAISDRRQEKLFF
TGTGCCATTTCCGACCGAAGACAGGAAAAACTGTTTTTT
>-|TRBV2|TRBJ1-1|once
CASRLQGGITEAFF
TGTGCCAGCAGATTACAGGGAGGGATCACTGAAGCTTTCTTT
>TRBD1|TRBV5-1|TRBJ2-7|-
CASRTGTGTYEQYF
TGCGCCAGCAGAACCGGGACAGGAACTTACGAGCAGTACTTC
>TRBD1|TRBV29-1|TRBJ2-1|-
CSARQGANNEQFF
TGCAGCGCCCGACAGGGGGCTAACAATGAGCAGTTCTTC
>TRBD2|TRBV6-1|TRBJ2-3|-
CASRPTSGGSQYF
TGTGCCAGCAGACCGACTAGCGGGGGTTCGCAGTATTTT
>-|TRBV2|TRBJ1-4|-
CASSGQGLEKLFF
TGTGCCAGCAGTGGGCAGGGGCTTGAAAAACTGTTTTTT
>-|TRBV7-8|TRBJ2-7|once
CASSFNRAYYEQYF
TGTGCCAGCAGCTTTAACAGGGCTTACTACGAGCAGTACTTC
>TRBD1|TRBV27|TRBJ2-1|-
CASSLSDTGDEQFF
TGTGCCAGCAGTTTATCGGATACAGGGGATGAGCAGTTCTTC
>-|TRBV21-1|TRBJ2-2|once
CASIPRTGAGPDVNTGELFF
TGTGCCAGTATCCCAAGGACAGGGGCAGGTCCAGACGTTAACACCGGGGAGCTGTTTTTT
>TRBD1|TRBV5-1|TRBJ1-5|-
CASSLGQGDQPQHF
TGCGCCAGCAGCCTGGGACAGGGAGATCAGCCCCAGCATTTT
>-|TRBV14|TRBJ1-5|-
CASSRGGLNQPQHF
TGTGCCAGCTCCCGGGGGGGGCTCAATCAGCCCCAGCATTTT
>TRBD2|TRBV2|TRBJ2-5|-
CASRDRLAGRFRETQYF
TGTGCCAGCAGAGACAGACTAGCGGGGAGGTTTCGGGAGACCCAGTACTTC
>TRBD2|TRBV5-4|TRBJ2-2|-
CASSRAGAGGNTGELFF
TGTGCCAGCAGCCGCGCGGGGGCGGGGGGTAACACCGGGGAGCTGTTTTTT
>-|TRBV7-9|TRBJ1-3|-
CASSPRTKGNTIYF
TGTGCCAGCAGCCCCCGGACAAAGGGAAACACCATATATTTT
>-|TRBV6-6|TRBJ2-3|-
CARCADNRNF
TGTGCCCGGTGCGCGGACAATAGGAATTTT
>-|TRBV2|TRBJ2-2|-
CASRRLPNTGELFF
TGTGCCAGCAGAAGACTACCGAACACCGGGGAGCTGTTTTTT
>-|TRBV5-1|TRBJ2-7|-
CASSLAEDSYEQYF
TGCGCCAGCAGCTTGGCCGAGGACAGCTACGAGCAGTACTTC
>-|TRBV6-5|TRBJ2-5|-
CASSYGSRVQETQYF
TGTGCCAGCAGTTACGGAAGCAGGGTCCAAGAGACCCAGTACTTC
>TRBD1|TRBV2|TRBJ2-7|-
CASSEVDRVRYEQYF
TGTGCCAGCAGTGAAGTCGACAGGGTTCGGTACGAGCAGTACTTC
>-|TRBV6-1|TRBJ2-1|-
CASKAGSYNEQFF
TGTGCCAGCAAAGCGGGCTCCTACAATGAGCAGTTCTTC
>-|TRBV2|TRBJ2-5|-
CASYLDSQETQYF
TGTGCCAGCTATTTGGACTCCCAAGAGACCCAGTACTTC
>TRBD2|TRBV5-1|TRBJ2-5|-
CASSLDSSGGAETQYF
TGCGCCAGCAGCTTGGATAGTAGCGGGGGGGCTGAGACCCAGTACTTC
>TRBD2|TRBV7-8|TRBJ2-7|-
CASSQRTSGAVYEQYF
TGTGCCAGCAGCCAACGGACTAGCGGGGCTGTTTACGAGCAGTACTTC
>-|TRBV6-7|TRBJ1-5|-
CARRLPGYNNQPQHF
TGTGCCAGAAGATTACCGGGATACAACAATCAGCCCCAGCATTTT
>-|TRBV30|TRBJ2-7|-
CAWSVGSSYEQYF
TGTGCCTGGAGCGTTGGCTCCTCCTACGAGCAGTACTTC
>-|TRBV6-6|TRBJ2-5|-
CASSMTGGETQYF
TGTGCCAGCAGTATGACAGGTGGGGAGACCCAGTACTTC
>-|TRBV5-1|TRBJ1-2|-
CASSLVAGLFYGYTF
TGCGCCAGCAGCTTGGTGGCAGGGTTATTCTATGGCTACACCTTC
>TRBD1|TRBV6-1|TRBJ1-1|-
CASSAGQVADTEAFF
TGTGCCAGCAGTGCCGGACAGGTGGCTGACACTGAAGCTTTCTTT
>-|TRBV30|TRBJ1-1|-
CAWSVLGNTEAFF
TGTGCCTGGAGTGTACTTGGGAACACTGAAGCTTTCTTT
>TRBD2|TRBV5-6|TRBJ2-1|-
CASSLQGLAGFGEQFF
TGTGCCAGCAGCTTGCAGGGACTAGCGGGGTTTGGGGAGCAGTTCTTC
>TRBD2|TRBV11-3|TRBJ2-2|-
CASSPGLAGTGELFF
TGTGCCAGCAGCCCGGGACTAGCGGGGACCGGGGAGCTGTTTTTT
>-|TRBV9|TRBJ2-1|-
CASSVDQGKNEQFF
TGTGCCAGCAGCGTAGATCAGGGGAAGAATGAGCAGTTCTTC